Listed below are T cell receptor beta chains from one sample, sequenced in a study of T cell repertoires in aging, cancer and after chemotherapy. TCRdb ran MiXCR on the multiplex PCR reads and lists one entry per CDR3 protein. The sample holds some 780 distinct CDR3 sequences, 25% to 35% seen once. The sample comprised blood. The receptors derive from a human donor with a blood cancer. Each CDR3 is given with its conserved first and last residue. The D gene is left open where the match is weak. Size values are once, few and many counts, or a class for expanded clones, and some rows have none.

NA	medium-sized	TRBV7-2	TRBJ2-7	CASSLGGGISYEQYF	TGTGCCAGCAGCTTGGGGGGGGGCATTTCCTACGAGCAGTACTTC
NA	NA	TRBV5-4	TRBJ1-6	CASSLIGRSSYNSPLHF	TGTGCCAGCAGCTTGATTGGCAGGAGCTCCTATAATTCACCCCTCCACTTT
NA	few	TRBV14	TRBJ2-1	CASSRTVVAGIFNEQFF	TGTGCCAGCAGCCGGACAGTCGTCGCGGGAATCTTCAATGAGCAGTTCTTC
NA	large	TRBV30	TRBJ2-2	CAWSRTENTGELFF	TGTGCCTGGAGTAGGACAGAGAACACCGGGGAGCTGTTTTTT
TRBD2	NA	TRBV7-6	TRBJ2-1	CASSLARGGAGNEQFF	TGTGCCAGCAGCTTAGCGCGGGGGGGCGCGGGCAATGAGCAGTTCTTC
NA	NA	TRBV6-5	TRBJ1-1	CASSYSTLDTEAFF	TGTGCCAGCAGTTACTCGACATTGGACACTGAAGCTTTCTTT
TRBD2	NA	TRBV7-9	TRBJ2-1	CASSSRLAGGGEQFF	TGTGCCAGCAGCTCCCGACTAGCGGGGGGCGGGGAGCAGTTCTTC
TRBD2	medium-sized	TRBV6-6	TRBJ2-7	CASSYASGHYEQYF	TGTGCCAGCAGTTACGCTAGCGGCCACTACGAGCAGTACTTC
TRBD2	NA	TRBV28	TRBJ2-4	CASSLVSGRASAKNIQYF	TGTGCCAGCAGTCTGGTGAGCGGGAGGGCCTCAGCCAAAAACATTCAGTACTTC
NA	few	TRBV27	TRBJ1-1	CASSFFMNTEAFF	TGTGCCAGCAGTTTCTTCATGAACACTGAAGCTTTCTTT
TRBD2	few	TRBV20-1	TRBJ2-3	CSAPLGLAGATDTQYF	TGCAGTGCTCCCCTCGGCCTAGCGGGGGCCACAGATACGCAGTATTTT
TRBD2	NA	TRBV20-1	TRBJ2-1	CSARGQGGLAGTEQFF	TGCAGTGCTAGAGGCCAAGGGGGACTAGCGGGAACTGAGCAGTTCTTC
TRBD2	NA	TRBV20-1	TRBJ2-1	CSARGPSGVNNEQFF	TGCAGTGCCAGAGGCCCTAGCGGGGTGAACAATGAGCAGTTCTTC
NA	once	TRBV7-3	TRBJ1-4	CASSLMTGFDEKLFF	TGTGCCAGCAGCTTAATGACGGGATTCGATGAAAAACTGTTTTTT
TRBD2	few	TRBV5-1	TRBJ2-1	CASSLGRTEREANYNEQFF	TGCGCCAGCAGCTTGGGTCGAACAGAGCGGGAGGCTAACTACAATGAGCAGTTCTTC
TRBD2	large	TRBV19	TRBJ2-6	CASSTSVAGGAGANVLTF	TGTGCCAGTAGTACGTCGGTAGCGGGAGGTGCTGGGGCCAACGTCCTGACTTTC
NA	NA	TRBV12-3/TRBV12-4	TRBJ2-2	CASSPLEEGTLDGGELFF	TGTGCCAGCAGCCCCCTGGAAGAGGGGACCCTTGATGGCGGGGAGCTGTTTTTT
TRBD2	few	TRBV12-3/TRBV12-4	TRBJ2-3	CASSPERGRLGTDTQYF	TGTGCCAGCAGTCCCGAGCGGGGCCGGTTGGGCACAGATACGCAGTATTTT
NA	medium-sized	TRBV5-1	TRBJ2-1	CASSLLHEQFF	TGCGCCAGCAGCTTGTTGCATGAGCAGTTCTTC
NA	large	TRBV6-5	TRBJ2-5	CASRAFTGMQGKETQYF	TGTGCCAGCAGGGCATTCACGGGTATGCAGGGAAAAGAGACCCAGTACTTC
TRBD2	medium-sized	TRBV5-4	TRBJ2-5	CASSRTSGSGETQYF	TGTGCCAGCAGTCGGACTAGCGGGAGTGGTGAGACCCAGTACTTC
TRBD1	NA	TRBV20-1	TRBJ1-1	CSASDRGEGVLGAFF	TGCAGTGCTTCCGACAGGGGGGAGGGGGTCTTGGGTGCTTTCTTT